The 31 T cell receptor beta chains given below trace back to one sample, sequenced in a study of blood T cell repertoires in COVID-19. Profiling relied on immunoSEQ multiplex PCR, and the TCRdb table lists in-frame clones only, not all of them. The sample lists around 400,000 clones, under 90% occurring once. Sequencing was carried out using PBMCs or T cells enriched from blood (not recorded which). Source of these receptors: a woman in her 30s who had recovered from COVID-19.

The chain uses TRBV9 and TRBJ1-5; TRBD1 agrees at 7 bases. The CDR3 contains 13 residues. Germline loops: CDR1 SGDLS, CDR2 YYNGEE. V lost 3 bases to trimming and J lost 9 bases; unmatched junction nucleotides: 6. CDR3 residues: CASSATGARPQHF. The CDR3 DNA reads as TGTGCCAGCAGCGCCACAGGGGCTAGGCCCCAGCATTTT. Full variable domain (remainder filled in from reference TRBV9 and TRBJ1-5): DSGVTQTPKHLITATGQRVTLRCSPRSGDLSVYWYQQSLDQGLQFLIQYYNGEERAKGNILERFSAQQFPDLHSELNLSSLELGDSALYFCASSATGARPQHFGDGTRLSIL.

V gene TRBV10-3 combines with J gene TRBJ2-3; 12 bases fit TRBD2. The CDR3 consists of 17 residues. Germline CDR1 reads ENHRY; CDR2 reads SYGVKD. Trimming at V came to 10 bases and at J to 1 base, leaving 12 bases not matched to a gene. This CDR3 reads CASIGLAGPLGTDTQYF. CDR3 bases: TGTGCCAGCATAGGACTAGCGGGGCCTTTGGGCACAGATACGCAGTATTTT.

The chain recombines TRBV24-1 with TRBJ2-2, with TRBD1 matching 8 bases. This CDR3 is 16 amino acids long. Germline CDR1 and CDR2: KGHDR and SFDVKD. The J segment lost 6 bases and the V segment lost 4 bases, leaving 9 bases of the junction unmatched. This CDR3 is CATSDPDREVAGELFF. CDR3 sequence (DNA): TGTGCCACCAGTGACCCGGACAGGGAAGTGGCCGGGGAGCTGTTTTTT.

The chain combines TRBV5-6 with TRBJ1-5, with a tentative D call TRBD1 (6 bases). Trimming pared 2 bases from V and 5 bases from J, leaving 11 bases between. The germline gives CDR1 SGHDT, CDR2 YYEEEE. This CDR3 has 14 residues. CDR3 DNA sequence: TGTGCCAGCAGCTTCAAACAGGGTTATCAGCCCCAGCATTTT. This sequence encodes CASSFKQGYQPQHF.

CDR3 sequence: CASSLEGRGNEKLFF. The CDR3 nucleotides are TGCGCCAGCAGCTTGGAAGGCAGGGGTAATGAAAAACTGTTTTTT. This chain links TRBV5-1 with TRBJ1-4, with a tentative D call TRBD1 (6 bases). The CDR3 has 15 residues. Germline CDR1 and CDR2: SGHRS and YFSETQ. The V end was cut by 0 bases, the J end by 4 bases, with 10 bases between.

The chain couples TRBV24-1 to TRBJ2-3; 9 positions match TRBD2. In germline, CDR1 is KGHDR, CDR2 SFDVKD. The CDR3 sequence is 18 residues long. The J segment lost 6 bases and the V segment lost 1 base, leaving 13 bases of the junction unmatched. In DNA, the CDR3 is TGTGCCACCAGTGATTTTGGTAGCGGGGGTACCAGGTCCGATACGCAGTATTTT. This codes for CATSDFGSGGTRSDTQYF.

The V gene is TRBV7-9, the J gene TRBJ1-2, with D possibly TRBD1 on 6 matching bases. The length of the CDR3 is 13 residues. The ends were cut back, 4 bases at V and 7 bases at J, with 13 bases in the middle. The germline V gene encodes CDR1 SEHNR and CDR2 FQNEAQ (reference sequence). As DNA, the CDR3 is TGTGCCAGCAGCTCTACCGGGACACTTGGCTACACCTTC. It is translated as CASSSTGTLGYTF.

The chain links TRBV5-1 to TRBJ2-1, with D tentatively TRBD1 (6 bases). Trimming shortened V by 6 bases and J by 1 base, and 14 bases separated the two germline ends. This CDR3 is built from 15 residues. Germline V CDR1 and CDR2: SGHRS, YFSETQ. CDR3 in DNA: TGCGCCAGCAACCCCCGACAGGTTTCCTACAATGAGCAGTTCTTC. Protein product: CASNPRQVSYNEQFF.

The chain carries TRBV19 and TRBJ1-5; possible D gene TRBD1, 5 bases. Trimming took off 7 bases at V and 3 bases at J, with 16 bases between the two ends. Germline values: CDR1 LNHDA, CDR2 SQIVND (reference sequence). The CDR3 extends over 15 amino acids. The CDR3 here is CASNRGKNDNQPQHF. The CDR3 bases are TGTGCCAGTAATCGGGGGAAGAATGACAATCAGCCCCAGCATTTT.

This chain joins TRBV4-2 and TRBJ2-5; TRBD1 matches 7 bases. The CDR3 has 13 residues. In germline, CDR1 is LGHNA, CDR2 YNFKEQ. J lost 2 bases, V lost 8 bases, and 5 bases had no gene match. In DNA form, the CDR3 reads TGTGCCAGCCGGGACAGTCCTCAAGAGACCCAGTACTTC. This codes for CASRDSPQETQYF.

The chain carries TRBV5-1 and TRBJ1-1; 7 bases line up with TRBD1. This CDR3 comprises 15 residues. Germline V lookup: CDR1 SGHRS, CDR2 YFSETQ. The junction had 3 bases not matched to a gene; V was cut back by 0 bases and J by 1 base. The CDR3 nucleotides read TGCGCCAGCAGCTTGGTCGAGGGGGCGAACACTGAAGCTTTCTTT. Its protein is CASSLVEGANTEAFF.

This clone was counted once. The chain employs TRBV5-1 and TRBJ2-7; the D gene is possibly TRBD1 (6 bases). CDR1 and CDR2 from the germline V gene are SGHRS and YFSETQ. V lost 2 bases to trimming and J lost 2 bases, with 14 bases between them. CDR3 size: 15 residues. The CDR3 loop is CASSFQGTNTYEQYF. In DNA, the CDR3 is TGCGCCAGCAGCTTTCAGGGGACAAATACCTACGAGCAGTACTTC.

The CDR3 loop reads CASRTIPRGGSYTF. CDR3 bases: TGTGCCAGTAGGACCATTCCCAGGGGTGGGAGCTACACCTTC. The V call is TRBV19, the J call TRBJ1-2, with D possibly TRBD1 on 6 matching bases. V was trimmed by 6 bases and J by 9 bases, leaving 20 bases between them. CDR1 LNHDA and CDR2 SQIVND come from the germline V gene (reference sequence). The CDR3 is 14 amino acids. Drawing the rest from reference TRBV19 and TRBJ1-2, the complete variable domain is DGGITQSPKYLFRKEGQNVTLSCEQNLNHDAMYWYRQDPGQGLRLIYYSQIVNDFQKGDIAEGYSVSREKKESFPLTVTSAQKNPTAFYLCASRTIPRGGSYTFGSGTRLTVV.

The chain is built from TRBV2 and TRBJ2-7, with D possibly being TRBD1 (6 bases). With 4 bases removed from V and 0 bases from J, the gap between germline ends came to 7 bases. CDR3 length equals 13 residues. The germline V gene has CDR1 SNHLY and CDR2 FYNNEI. Written as DNA, the CDR3 is TGTGCCAGCAGTGCGGACAGCTCCTACGAGCAGTACTTC. Translating it yields CASSADSSYEQYF.

The chain employs TRBV7-2 and TRBJ2-7, with TRBD2 matching 14 bases. V trimming: 1 base; J trimming: 6 bases; junction bases outside the gene matches: 5. The CDR3 has 16 amino acids. From germline, CDR1 is SGHTA and CDR2 FQGNSA. The CDR3 bases are TGTGCCAGCAGCTTAGGGGGACTAGCGGGAGTAGGCGAGCAGTACTTC. It translates to CASSLGGLAGVGEQYF.

The chain is built from TRBV30 and TRBJ1-1; D perhaps matches TRBD1 (6 bases). This CDR3 region has 14 residues. The V gene lost 2 bases and the J gene lost 4 bases, with 14 bases spanning the gap. Germline V gene sequence: CDR1 GTSNPN, CDR2 SVGIG (reference sequence). The CDR3 DNA sequence: TGTGCCTGGAGTATCACAGGGTCGGGCACTGAAGCTTTCTTT. Translated: CAWSITGSGTEAFF. Looking up the rest from reference TRBV30 and TRBJ1-1 gives the full variable domain: SQTIHQWPATLVQPVGSPLSLECTVEGTSNPNLYWYRQAAGRGLQLLFYSVGIGQISSEVPQNLSASRPQDRQFILSSKKLLLSDSGFYLCAWSITGSGTEAFFGQGTRLTVV.

Written as DNA, the CDR3 is TGCAGCGTTTTGGGGGGTAATGAAAAACTGTTTTTT. This sequence encodes CSVLGGNEKLFF. The gene calls are TRBV29-1 and TRBJ1-4, with TRBD1 as a possible D gene (5 bases). The V gene's germline CDR1 is SQVTM and CDR2 ANQGSEA. V lost 5 bases and J 4 bases, leaving 8 bases between the germline ends. This CDR3 comprises 12 residues.

The V call is TRBV24-1, the J call TRBJ2-1; a weak D match, TRBD2 (6 bases). Trimming cost V 2 bases and J 4 bases, with 17 bases left between them. This CDR3 spans 17 amino acids. CDR1 is KGHDR, CDR2 SFDVKD, per germline. The CDR3 spells CATSDSAWRDPYNEQFF. Here the CDR3 DNA reads TGTGCCACCAGTGATTCGGCGTGGCGGGACCCATACAATGAGCAGTTCTTC.

The rearrangement joins TRBV18 to TRBJ1-2; D not resolved. Trimming cost V 1 base and J 4 bases, with 19 bases left between them. Germline CDR1 reads KGHSH; CDR2 reads LQKENI. The CDR3 consists of 17 residues. The CDR3: CASSPQVSSGGPYGYTF. Written as DNA, the CDR3 is TGTGCCAGCTCACCACAAGTTTCTTCAGGAGGACCCTATGGCTACACCTTC.

The CDR3 DNA reads as TGTGCCAGCAGACGGGGACTCCCGGAGCAGTTCTTC. It codes for CASRRGLPEQFF. This sequence joins TRBV6-5 and TRBJ2-1, with TRBD2 as a possible D gene (6 bases). From germline, CDR1 is MNHEY and CDR2 SVGAGI. The CDR3 has 12 residues. Trimming removed 6 bases at V and 10 bases at J, with 13 bases between.

The chain couples TRBV19 to TRBJ1-1; D may be TRBD1 (5 bases). The CDR3 totals 13 residues. Germline V gene lookup returns CDR1 LNHDA and CDR2 SQIVND (reference sequence). Trimming took off 4 bases at V and 5 bases at J, with 11 bases between the two ends. CDR3 sequence reads: CASSNSGGTEAFF. CDR3 sequence (DNA): TGTGCCAGTAGTAACTCGGGGGGGACTGAAGCTTTCTTT.

This chain joins TRBV7-2 and TRBJ1-6; 7 bases align to TRBD1. Germline-derived CDR1 and CDR2 are SGHTA and FQGNSA. The trim removed 5 bases at V and 2 bases at J, leaving 9 bases unmatched. The CDR3 has 17 amino acids. CDR3 sequence: CASSRGTESTYNSPLHF. As DNA, the CDR3 is TGTGCCAGCAGCAGGGGGACAGAATCCACCTATAATTCACCCCTCCACTTT.

This rearrangement joins TRBV9 to TRBJ2-2, with D perhaps matching TRBD2 (5 bases). This CDR3 has 15 residues. V dropped 3 bases and J dropped 6 bases, with 15 bases sitting between them. Germline CDR1 reads SGDLS; CDR2 reads YYNGEE. For the CDR3, the DNA is TGTGCCAGCAGCGAGCTCGGACTCCCTCCCGGGGAGCTGTTTTTT. Translation gives CASSELGLPPGELFF.

V usage is TRBV7-9 and J usage is TRBJ1-1; no firm D call. The V gene lost 5 bases and the J gene lost 1 base, with 11 bases spanning the gap. CDR3 size: 14 residues. Germline lookup yields CDR1 SEHNR and CDR2 FQNEAQ (reference sequence). CDR3 DNA: TGTGCCAGCAGCCACCCGAGAGAGAACACTGAAGCTTTCTTT. Protein sequence: CASSHPRENTEAFF.

The chain links TRBV19 to TRBJ2-5; D possibly corresponds to TRBD1 (6 bases). This CDR3 spans 14 amino acids. V lost 4 bases and J 2 bases, leaving 11 bases between the germline ends. Germline V gene sequence: CDR1 LNHDA, CDR2 SQIVND (reference sequence). The CDR3 DNA reads as TGTGCCAGTAGTAGACGACAGGAACAAGAGACCCAGTACTTC. This encodes CASSRRQEQETQYF. The variable domain in full, completed from reference TRBV19 and TRBJ2-5, reads DGGITQSPKYLFRKEGQNVTLSCEQNLNHDAMYWYRQDPGQGLRLIYYSQIVNDFQKGDIAEGYSVSREKKESFPLTVTSAQKNPTAFYLCASSRRQEQETQYFGPGTRLLVL.

The J gene is TRBJ2-2, the V gene TRBV3-1 (or the pseudogene TRBV3-2), with 9 bases matching TRBD1. V dropped 4 bases and J dropped 5; count of bases not matched to a gene: 2. This CDR3 spans 14 amino acids. Germline V lookup: CDR1 LGHDT, CDR2 YNNKEL (reference sequence). As DNA, the CDR3 is TGTGCCAGCAGCCCACAGGGGGCAACCGGGGAGCTGTTTTTT. Protein product: CASSPQGATGELFF.

The genes are TRBV19 and TRBJ2-7; 8 bases map to TRBD1. The CDR3 has 14 amino acids. Losses at the gene ends were 4 bases for V and 2 bases for J; bases not matched to a gene: 4. The germline V gene encodes CDR1 LNHDA and CDR2 SQIVND (reference sequence). This CDR3 reads CASSKTGDAYEQYF. The CDR3 region has the DNA TGTGCCAGTAGTAAGACAGGGGACGCCTACGAGCAGTACTTC.

This chain uses TRBV3-1 (or the pseudogene TRBV3-2) with TRBJ1-4; 8 positions match TRBD1. Germline assignment: CDR1 LGHDT and CDR2 YNNKEL (reference sequence). The CDR3 covers 15 residues. V dropped 6 bases and J dropped 2; count of bases not matched to a gene: 5. CDR3 region: CASSRTGPTNEKLFF. CDR3 sequence (DNA): TGTGCCAGCAGTCGGACAGGGCCGACTAATGAAAAACTGTTTTTT.

V gene TRBV7-8 combines with J gene TRBJ2-7; 10 bases are shared with TRBD2. Germline trimming cut 7 bases from V and 2 bases from J; bases unmatched to any gene: 5. Germline lookup yields CDR1 SGHVS and CDR2 FQNEAQ. CDR3 size: 14 residues. The CDR3 here is CASTSAGGTYEQYF. In DNA form, the CDR3 reads TGTGCCAGCACCTCAGCGGGGGGGACCTACGAGCAGTACTTC.

This clone came up once. The chain employs TRBV27 and TRBJ2-1; D might be TRBD2 (6 bases). From germline, CDR1 is MNHEY and CDR2 SMNVEV (reference sequence). V was clipped by 4 bases and J by 5 bases, with 18 bases between them. This CDR3 is 16 amino acids long. The CDR3 sequence is CASSSPAGLTHNEQFF. DNA of the CDR3: TGTGCCAGCAGTTCCCCGGCGGGACTGACCCACAATGAGCAGTTCTTC.

V and J are TRBV7-3 and TRBJ2-2; D is possibly TRBD2 (5 bases). Trimming left V 1 base short and J 2 bases short, with 11 bases between. Germline V gene sequence: CDR1 SGHTA, CDR2 FQGTGA. This CDR3 spans 16 amino acids. CDR3 in amino acids: CASSLSGLQNTGELFF. The CDR3, as DNA: TGTGCCAGCAGCTTAAGCGGGCTTCAAAACACCGGGGAGCTGTTTTTT.